The table lists the clone carrying this TCR beta chain with a few counts. Its antigen is unidentified. Authors of the study amplified TCR beta CDR3 regions from RNA transcripts. Carried out on the TCR CDR3, a first-round RT-PCR used the HTBI primer set. TCRdb independently ran MiXCR on the multiplex PCR reads; one entry per CDR3 protein. The data hold around 270,000 distinct CDR3 sequences, with roughly a fifth observed a single time. CDR3 size: 15 residues. The V end was cut by 5 bases, the J end by 5 bases, with 16 bases between. CDR1 is SEHNR and CDR2 is FQNEAQ in the germline V gene (reference sequence). This record comes from a study of T cells in Graves' hyperthyroidism and ophthalmopathy. Whole-study findings and limits: Stable hyperthyroidism was told apart from ophthalmopathy by a model built on 13 V-J features. Blood also showed most of the thyroid clonotypes that were expanded above 0.001.

This receptor was identified in a man in his fifties with Graves' ophthalmopathy. Sequences were obtained from blood. The V gene is TRBV7-9, the J gene TRBJ2-1; possibly TRBD1 for D (6 bases). In nucleotides, the CDR3 is TGTGCCAGCAGCCCATCCGGGACACCCGACAATGAGCAGTTCTTC. It specifies CASSPSGTPDNEQFF.